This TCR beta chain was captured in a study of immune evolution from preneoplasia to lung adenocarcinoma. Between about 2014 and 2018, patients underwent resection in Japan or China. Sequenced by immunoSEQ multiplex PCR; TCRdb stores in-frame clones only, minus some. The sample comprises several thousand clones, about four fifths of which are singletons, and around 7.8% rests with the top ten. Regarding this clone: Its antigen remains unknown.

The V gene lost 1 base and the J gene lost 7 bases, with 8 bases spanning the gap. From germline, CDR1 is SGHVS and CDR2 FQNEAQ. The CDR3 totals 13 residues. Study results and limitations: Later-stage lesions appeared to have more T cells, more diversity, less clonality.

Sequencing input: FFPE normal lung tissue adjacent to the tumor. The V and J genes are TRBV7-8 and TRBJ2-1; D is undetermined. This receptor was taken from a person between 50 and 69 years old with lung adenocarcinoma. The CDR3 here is CASSLDSGNEQFF. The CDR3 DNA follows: TGTGCCAGCAGCTTAGACTCGGGTAATGAGCAGTTCTTC.